What follows are 22 T cell receptor beta chains derived from one specimen sequenced in a study of OX40 agonist ivuxolimab in advanced cancers. TCRdb's copy holds only in-frame clones and misses some; the assay was immunoSEQ multiplex PCR. The sample carries approximately 50,000 clones, roughly 80% recorded once. Material: CD4+ or CD8+ T cells sorted from blood, obtained in a trial of the OX40 agonist ivuxolimab. The receptor source for this set is an adult with an advanced solid tumor such as melanoma, head and neck, liver or kidney cancer.

This chain uses TRBV25-1 with TRBJ2-1, with 7 bases fitting TRBD1. This CDR3 comprises 12 residues. V lost 6 bases and J lost 8; bases outside the gene matches: 4. Germline assignment: CDR1 MGHDK and CDR2 SYGVNS. The CDR3 here is CASRDTGDEQFF. DNA for the CDR3: TGTGCCAGCAGGGATACAGGGGATGAGCAGTTCTTC. Supplemented by reference TRBV25-1 and TRBJ2-1, the full variable domain reads EADIYQTPRYLVIGTGKKITLECSQTMGHDKMYWYQQDPGMELHLIHYSYGVNSTEKGDLSSESTVSRIRTEHFPLTLESARPSHTSQYLCASRDTGDEQFFGPGTRLTVL.

The J gene is TRBJ1-6, the V gene TRBV28; D gene unclear. The CDR3 length is 13 residues. Trimming cost V 10 bases and J 9 bases, with 16 bases left between them. From germline, CDR1 is MDHEN and CDR2 SYDVKM. The CDR3 DNA follows: TGTGCCAACCAGGCTGCGACGCGTTCACCCCTCCACTTT. Protein: CANQAATRSPLHF.

The chain employs TRBV18 and TRBJ1-1, with D possibly being TRBD1 (5 bases). CDR1 is KGHSH, CDR2 LQKENI, per germline. The CDR3 extends over 14 amino acids. V shed 1 base and J shed 0 bases, with 6 bases lying between them. CDR3 residues: CASSPRQLNTEAFF. The CDR3 DNA reads as TGTGCCAGCTCACCACGACAGCTGAACACTGAAGCTTTCTTT.

This clone was detected once. The chain is built from TRBV7-2 and TRBJ1-1; D unresolved. CDR1 is SGHTA and CDR2 is FQGNSA in the germline V gene. This CDR3 is 12 amino acids long. The V end was cut by 1 base, the J end by 10 bases, with 10 bases between. CDR3 protein: CASSLDGAGAFF. CDR3 DNA: TGTGCCAGCAGCTTAGACGGTGCGGGAGCTTTCTTT.

V gene TRBV28 combines with J gene TRBJ2-7, with D perhaps TRBD1 or TRBD2 (6 bases each). Germline loops: CDR1 MDHEN, CDR2 SYDVKM. V lost 6 bases, J lost 3 bases, and 18 bases lay in between. CDR3 length equals 15 residues. The CDR3 reads CASSHDPGAGYEQYF. As DNA, the CDR3 is TGTGCCAGCAGCCATGATCCGGGGGCGGGCTACGAGCAGTACTTC.

The V and J genes are TRBV14 and TRBJ1-4, with a weak D call TRBD1 (6 bases). V dropped 5 bases and J dropped 10 bases, with 17 bases sitting between them. The CDR3 totals 14 residues. Germline V gene lookup returns CDR1 SGHDN and CDR2 FVKESK. CDR3 protein: CASSGGRRGAKLFF. CDR3 DNA: TGTGCCAGCAGCGGGGGACGCCGGGGGGCAAAACTGTTTTTT.

This clone was observed a single time. J is TRBJ1-3 and V is TRBV30; D call uncertain. CDR1 and CDR2 (germline): GTSNPN, SVGIG (reference sequence). Trimming cost V 5 bases and J 1 base, with 6 bases left between them. The CDR3 sequence is 12 residues long. CDR3 sequence: CAWDTSGNTIYF. The CDR3 DNA follows: TGTGCCTGGGATACATCTGGAAACACCATATATTTT.

The sample holds a few counts of this clone. The chain combines TRBV9 with TRBJ2-2, with 9 bases identical to TRBD1. The CDR3 covers 16 residues. V shed 4 bases, J shed 5 bases, and the junction held 9 bases outside the gene matches. Germline CDR1 is SGDLS and CDR2 is YYNGEE. Written as DNA, the CDR3 is TGTGCCAGCAGCCCACAGGGGGCGGGGGCGACCGGGGAGCTGTTTTTT. It yields the protein CASSPQGAGATGELFF.

The rearrangement uses TRBV6-9 and TRBJ1-2; no definite D call. Trimming stripped 8 bases from V and 4 bases from J, with 8 bases between. Germline V gives CDR1 MNHGY, CDR2 SVAAGI. The length of the CDR3 is 11 residues. Here the CDR3 reads CASGVSYGYTF. DNA for the CDR3: TGTGCCAGCGGCGTATCCTATGGCTACACCTTC.

This chain links TRBV11-2 with TRBJ2-5; TRBD2 agrees at 7 bases. Germline V gives CDR1 SGHAT, CDR2 FQNNGV. The CDR3 covers 14 residues. Germline trimming cut 2 bases from V and 5 bases from J; bases unmatched to any gene: 5. The CDR3 DNA follows: TGTGCCAGCAGCTTAACGGGGGGTGGGGAGACCCAGTACTTC. Translated, it gives CASSLTGGGETQYF.

This chain uses TRBV14 with TRBJ2-3; 7 bases fit TRBD2. The J segment lost 0 bases and the V segment lost 0 bases, leaving 3 bases of the junction unmatched. The CDR3 contains 16 residues. The germline gives CDR1 SGHDN, CDR2 FVKESK. The CDR3 is CASSQDLAVSTDTQYF. The CDR3 DNA reads as TGTGCCAGCAGCCAAGATCTAGCGGTTAGCACAGATACGCAGTATTTT.

The CDR3 loop is CASSLNGRETFF. The DNA of the CDR3 is TGTGCCAGCAGCTTAAATGGCAGGGAGACTTTCTTT. The genes are TRBV7-3 and TRBJ1-1; D may be TRBD1 (5 bases). The germline V and J ends were trimmed by 1 base and 12 bases, with 12 bases remaining between them. Germline V gene lookup returns CDR1 SGHTA and CDR2 FQGTGA. The CDR3 has 12 amino acids.

This chain connects TRBV6-5 to TRBJ2-7, with 10 bases aligning to TRBD1. This CDR3 is built from 15 residues. The germline V gene has CDR1 MNHEY and CDR2 SVGAGI. V trimming: 6 bases; J trimming: 3 bases; junction bases outside the gene matches: 8. The CDR3, as DNA: TGTGCCAGCAGACACGGGACAGGGGACCTCTACGAGCAGTACTTC. Protein sequence: CASRHGTGDLYEQYF.

J is TRBJ2-7 and V is TRBV19, with a tentative D call TRBD1 (6 bases). Trimming removed 6 bases at V and 4 bases at J, with 13 bases between. This CDR3 is 13 amino acids long. Germline CDR1 reads LNHDA; CDR2 reads SQIVND (reference sequence). The CDR3 bases are TGTGCCAGTAGCCGGGACATTCTTTACGAGCAGTACTTC. Protein: CASSRDILYEQYF.

J is TRBJ2-3 and V is TRBV15; D tentatively reads TRBD1 or TRBD2 (6 bases each). The CDR3 length is 14 residues. The germline V gene has CDR1 LNHNV and CDR2 YYDKDF (reference sequence). V lost 9 bases and J lost 4, with 17 bases in between. The CDR3 nucleotides are TGTGCCACTCGCTCGGGGGCGGGCGCAGATACGCAGTATTTT. This sequence encodes CATRSGAGADTQYF.

This chain joins TRBV7-3 and TRBJ1-2; D gene ambiguous. This CDR3 is 13 amino acids long. V lost 2 bases to trimming and J lost 4 bases, with 8 bases between them. Germline lookup yields CDR1 SGHTA and CDR2 FQGTGA. For the CDR3, the DNA is TGTGCCAGCAGCTTAGCGCTGGTCTATGGCTACACCTTC. Amino acid sequence: CASSLALVYGYTF.

J is TRBJ2-2 and V is TRBV10-3; no reliable D call. The CDR3 loop spans 15 amino acids. The germline gives CDR1 ENHRY, CDR2 SYGVKD. Deletions cut 0 bases from V and 5 bases from J, with 10 bases between. CDR3 amino acids: CAISESGRSTGELFF. Here the CDR3 DNA reads TGTGCCATCAGTGAGTCAGGACGAAGTACCGGGGAGCTGTTTTTT.

The V gene is TRBV6-6, the J gene TRBJ1-4; the D gene is possibly TRBD1 (6 bases). The germline CDR1 and CDR2 sequences are MNHNY and SVGAGI (reference sequence). The CDR3 runs 15 residues. Between the trimmed V and J ends, which lost 6 bases and 1 base, there was a span of 12 bases. CDR3 in DNA: TGTGCCAGCAGACGCAGCAGGGGAACTAATGAAAAACTGTTTTTT. Its protein is CASRRSRGTNEKLFF.

V gene TRBV28 combines with J gene TRBJ1-2; 9 nucleotides align to TRBD1. The V and J ends lost 6 bases and 3 bases, in that order; junction bases with no gene match: 5. CDR1 MDHEN and CDR2 SYDVKM come from the germline V gene. This CDR3 comprises 14 residues. The CDR3 is CASSTQGAHYGYTF. CDR3 DNA: TGTGCCAGCAGCACACAGGGGGCTCACTATGGCTACACCTTC.

By frequency in the sample, this clone is medium-sized. The V and J genes are TRBV7-2 and TRBJ1-5, with TRBD1 identical over 10 bases. Germline assignment: CDR1 SGHTA and CDR2 FQGNSA. The V and J ends lost 7 bases and 5 bases, in that order; junction bases with no gene match: 8. The CDR3 totals 15 residues. CDR3 sequence (DNA): TGTGCCAGCACATGGGGGGACAGGGGAGATCAGCCCCAGCATTTT. It codes for CASTWGDRGDQPQHF.

This clone has a handful of counts. The rearrangement joins TRBV4-2 to TRBJ1-1, with 9 bases identical to TRBD1. The CDR3 totals 17 residues. CDR1 and CDR2 (germline): LGHNA, YNFKEQ. Trimming at V came to 4 bases and at J to 4 bases, leaving 13 bases not matched to a gene. The CDR3 is CASSPRLLDRGGTEAFF. The CDR3 bases are TGTGCCAGCAGCCCACGCTTATTAGACAGGGGGGGCACTGAAGCTTTCTTT.

J is TRBJ2-7 and V is TRBV14, with TRBD1 matching over 7 bases. The germline V gene has CDR1 SGHDN and CDR2 FVKESK. The J segment lost 2 bases and the V segment lost 4 bases, leaving 5 bases of the junction unmatched. This CDR3 contains 14 residues. The CDR3 DNA follows: TGTGCCAGCAGCCCAGGGGGTAGGACCTACGAGCAGTACTTC. Its protein product is CASSPGGRTYEQYF.